The 10 T cell receptor beta chains given below trace back to one sample, sequenced in a study of T cell responses to AZD1222 COVID-19 vaccine listed by TCRdb under 2021. Libraries were prepared through the immunoSEQ multiplex PCR assay. Held by TCRdb, this immuneACCESS table contains in-frame sequences only and omits some clones. Under half of the omission traces to an unresolved V gene where checked; the cause of the rest is unknown. The sample table shows over 85,000 clones, and around nine tenths are seen once. The ten largest clones capture approximately 12% of the sample. Interpreted using the paper, the time point label stands for: baseline before first vaccination. The sequenced sample was peripheral blood, obtained on day 0 of AZD1222 vaccination. The source of these receptors is an adult in good health.

The chain links TRBV15 to TRBJ2-1; tentatively, D is TRBD1 (6 bases). Trimming took off 4 bases at V and 7 bases at J, with 11 bases between the two ends. The CDR3 covers 13 residues. Germline values: CDR1 LNHNV, CDR2 YYDKDF (reference sequence). The CDR3 loop is CATSIRGGNEQFF. The CDR3 region has the DNA TGTGCCACCAGCATCAGGGGCGGGAATGAGCAGTTCTTC.

This clone was counted between two and nine times. The V gene is TRBV2, the J gene TRBJ2-5; 9 bases align to TRBD2. Germline V gene data show CDR1 as SNHLY and CDR2 as FYNNEI. The CDR3 runs to 14 residues. V shed 6 bases and J 1 base; nucleotides not matched to a gene: 3. CDR3 DNA: TGTGCCAGCAGGGGACTAGCTTTCCAAGAGACCCAGTACTTC. Amino acids: CASRGLAFQETQYF.

V gene TRBV9 combines with J gene TRBJ2-6, with 8 bases identical to TRBD1. V shed 0 bases, J shed 0 bases, and the junction held 2 bases outside the gene matches. The CDR3 runs 17 residues. Germline V gene data show CDR1 as SGDLS and CDR2 as YYNGEE. Written as DNA, the CDR3 is TGTGCCAGCAGCGTAGGACAGGGGAGCTCTGGGGCCAACGTCCTGACTTTC. Residues: CASSVGQGSSGANVLTF.

The CDR3, as DNA: TGTGCCAGCACCTGGAGGAAATGGAATTATGGCTACACCTTC. This sequence encodes CASTWRKWNYGYTF. The rearrangement uses TRBV28 and TRBJ1-2; D unresolved. The CDR3 runs to 14 residues. The germline V gene encodes CDR1 MDHEN and CDR2 SYDVKM. Trimming removed 7 bases from V and 5 bases from J, with 17 bases in between.

The genes are TRBV30 and TRBJ1-5; D is unresolved. Germline V gene data show CDR1 as GTSNPN and CDR2 as SVGIG (reference sequence). Trimming removed 0 bases from V and 2 bases from J, with 14 bases in between. CDR3 length: 16 residues. CDR3 sequence reads: CAWSVLGRGGNQPQHF. CDR3 in DNA: TGTGCCTGGAGTGTATTGGGCCGGGGAGGCAATCAGCCCCAGCATTTT.

J is TRBJ1-2 and V is TRBV7-8, with D possibly being TRBD1 (5 bases). This CDR3 is 14 amino acids long. Trimming shortened V by 2 bases and J by 6 bases, and 13 bases separated the two germline ends. Germline-derived CDR1 and CDR2 are SGHVS and FQNEAQ. CDR3 region: CASSLMGDSDGYTF. Written as DNA, the CDR3 is TGTGCCAGCAGCTTAATGGGGGACTCCGATGGCTACACCTTC.

V is TRBV12-3 or TRBV12-4 and J is TRBJ2-1, with TRBD2 matching over 7 bases. The V and J ends lost 8 bases and 6 bases, in that order; junction bases with no gene match: 4. CDR3 size: 12 residues. The chain's CDR3 is CASARLANEQFF. CDR3 sequence (DNA): TGTGCCAGCGCGAGACTAGCCAATGAGCAGTTCTTC.

The chain is built from TRBV11-2 and TRBJ1-3, with D unresolved. Trimming took 3 bases from V and 1 from J, leaving 10 bases between them. The germline CDR1 and CDR2 sequences are SGHAT and FQNNGV. The CDR3 is 15 amino acids. As DNA, the CDR3 is TGTGCCAGCAGCTTTCCTACGGGGTCTGGAAACACCATATATTTT. It codes for CASSFPTGSGNTIYF.

The rearrangement links TRBV5-1 to TRBJ2-4, with unresolved D. The CDR3 is 15 amino acids. The V end lost 0 bases, the J end lost 0 bases, and 7 bases lay between the germline ends. Germline CDR1 SGHRS, CDR2 YFSETQ. CDR3 sequence: CASSLGGLAKNIQYF. CDR3 bases: TGCGCCAGCAGCTTGGGTGGTCTAGCCAAAAACATTCAGTACTTC.

This sequence joins TRBV6-5 and TRBJ2-2, with 9 bases lining up with TRBD2. The CDR3 runs to 15 residues. Looked up from germline, CDR1 is MNHEY and CDR2 is SVGAGI. Trimming at V came to 6 bases and at J to 4 bases, leaving 6 bases not matched to a gene. CDR3 nucleotides: TGTGCCAGCAGGGGTAGCGGGGGCCGCACCGGGGAGCTGTTTTTT. It codes for CASRGSGGRTGELFF.